One sample yielded the 29 T cell receptor beta chains listed below, sequenced in a study of cytomegalovirus exposure and HLA in healthy donors (dated by TCRdb to about 2017). Receptors were amplified or captured by the immunoSEQ multiplex PCR assay. For the multiplex PCR, a mixture combining 60 forward primers for TCR Vbeta segments and 13 reverse primers for TCR Jbeta segments was used. TCRdb carries this immuneACCESS record with in-frame sequences only. Its versions omit some clonotypes, under half of them owing to an unresolved V gene in the studies checked, with the rest unexplained. Across this sample there are 13,000 to 15,000 clones, with over 55% seen only once. The biggest ten clones account for approximately 15% of the sample. The sequencing input was PBMCs. The receptors were gathered from a woman aged 45-59 years in good health and CMV-seropositive.

The chain recombines TRBV9 with TRBJ2-7; tentative D call: TRBD2 (6 bases). Germline V lookup: CDR1 SGDLS, CDR2 YYNGEE. Trimming stripped 2 bases from V and 5 bases from J, with 11 bases between. The CDR3 loop spans 13 amino acids. The CDR3 coding sequence is TGTGCCAGCAGCGTGAGACTAGACAACGAGCAGTACTTC. Protein sequence: CASSVRLDNEQYF.

Only a few counts were recorded for this clone. The V call is TRBV28, the J call TRBJ1-5; D uncertain. The CDR3 spans 15 residues. Looked up from germline, CDR1 is MDHEN and CDR2 is SYDVKM. V was shortened by 5 bases and J by 2 bases, with 13 bases between the two germline ends. The CDR3 protein is CASSPPLGGNQPQHF. The DNA of the CDR3 is TGTGCCAGCAGTCCGCCTTTGGGCGGCAATCAGCCCCAGCATTTT.

The chain links TRBV30 to TRBJ2-7; D unclear. V was trimmed by 5 bases and J by 6 bases, leaving 11 bases between them. CDR1 is GTSNPN and CDR2 is SVGIG in the germline V gene (reference sequence). This CDR3 region has 11 residues. In DNA, the CDR3 is TGTGCCTGGGAACACCTTCGCGAGCAGTACTTC. Encoded protein: CAWEHLREQYF.

The rearrangement links TRBV30 to TRBJ1-5; 7 nucleotides align to TRBD1. V lost 1 base to trimming and J lost 2 bases; unmatched junction nucleotides: 11. This CDR3 has 17 amino acids. The V gene's germline CDR1 is GTSNPN and CDR2 SVGIG (reference sequence). This chain's CDR3 is CAWSGGKTGLGNQPQHF. The CDR3 nucleotides are TGTGCCTGGAGTGGCGGAAAGACAGGGCTGGGCAATCAGCCCCAGCATTTT.

The chain joins TRBV7-2 to TRBJ1-2; 8 bases fit TRBD1. Germline V gene sequence: CDR1 SGHTA, CDR2 FQGNSA. CDR3 length: 13 amino acids. Germline trimming cut 8 bases from V and 7 bases from J; bases unmatched to any gene: 9. In DNA, the CDR3 is TGTGCCAGCGGAAACCAGGGGGCCTCTGGCTACACCTTC. Translating it yields CASGNQGASGYTF.

The gene calls are TRBV6-1 and TRBJ1-5; D unclear. Trimming took off 7 bases at V and 2 bases at J, with 12 bases between the two ends. The CDR3 spans 14 residues. CDR1 is MNHNS, CDR2 SASEGT, per germline. CDR3 loop: CASTSTAGNQPQHF. CDR3 DNA sequence: TGTGCCAGCACAAGTACTGCGGGCAATCAGCCCCAGCATTTT.

This clone was seen only once. The rearrangement links TRBV9 to TRBJ1-5; no definite D call. Trimming stripped 5 bases from V and 3 bases from J, with 9 bases between. Germline CDR1 reads SGDLS; CDR2 reads YYNGEE. This CDR3 comprises 13 residues. The CDR3 DNA follows: TGTGCCAGCAGATACAGTTACAATCAGCCCCAGCATTTT. Residues: CASRYSYNQPQHF.

The rearrangement links TRBV29-1 to TRBJ2-7; 7 nucleotides line up with TRBD1. CDR3 length: 12 amino acids. Trimming took 2 bases from V and 6 from J; bases not matched to a gene: 4. Germline CDR1 reads SQVTM; CDR2 reads ANQGSEA. The CDR3 DNA is TGCAGCGTTGAATTTACAGGGGCCGAGCAGTACTTC. Protein sequence: CSVEFTGAEQYF.

The rearrangement joins TRBV4-3 to TRBJ1-4, with D perhaps TRBD1 (5 bases). The CDR3 contains 15 residues. Trimming stripped 1 base from V and 8 bases from J, with 14 bases between. Per the germline V gene, CDR1 is LGHNA and CDR2 is YSLEER. The CDR3 DNA follows: TGCGCCAGCAGCCAAGGGCGGGGGGTTTTCGAAAAACTGTTTTTT. It yields the protein CASSQGRGVFEKLFF.

V gene TRBV30 combines with J gene TRBJ1-3, with 8 bases identical to TRBD1. The germline V gene encodes CDR1 GTSNPN and CDR2 SVGIG (reference sequence). V gave up 5 bases and J gave up 6 bases; unmatched junction bases: 3. The CDR3 runs 12 residues. CDR3 DNA sequence: TGTGCCTGGGGACAGGGCGAAAACACCATATATTTT. It specifies CAWGQGENTIYF.

The chain uses TRBV30 and TRBJ2-3; D not certain. Trimming cost V 2 bases and J 6 bases, with 9 bases left between them. This CDR3 spans 12 amino acids. Germline assignment: CDR1 GTSNPN and CDR2 SVGIG (reference sequence). CDR3: CAWSKTQDTQYF. CDR3 DNA sequence: TGTGCCTGGAGTAAAACGCAGGATACGCAGTATTTT.

The chain couples TRBV7-9 to TRBJ1-5; D is unresolved. Germline CDR1 is SEHNR and CDR2 is FQNEAQ (reference sequence). V was clipped by 8 bases and J by 3 bases, with 11 bases between them. There are 13 residues in the CDR3. CDR3 in amino acids: CASGLSYNQPQHF. The CDR3 DNA follows: TGTGCCAGCGGACTGTCTTACAATCAGCCCCAGCATTTT.

The sample holds one count of this clone. The junction does not match germline at one end; this may be a read error. This chain connects TRBV30 to TRBJ1-3; D gene uncertain. CDR3 length: 11 amino acids. Germline V gene sequence: CDR1 GTSNPN, CDR2 SVGIG (reference sequence). The CDR3 DNA reads as TGTGCCTGGGGGCCTGGGAACACCATATATTTT. This sequence encodes CAWGPGNTIYF.

The chain combines TRBV4-2 with TRBJ2-1, with 9 bases identical to TRBD2. The trim removed 6 bases at V and 4 bases at J, leaving 7 bases unmatched. CDR3 length equals 15 residues. Per germline, CDR1 LGHNA and CDR2 YNFKEQ. CDR3 protein: CASSGLAGMYNEQFF. DNA of the CDR3: TGTGCCAGCAGTGGGCTAGCGGGGATGTACAATGAGCAGTTCTTC.

The V and J genes are TRBV4-3 and TRBJ2-1; 11 bases are a match to TRBD2. V lost 5 bases to trimming and J lost 3 bases; unmatched junction nucleotides: 3. CDR3 length equals 15 residues. CDR1 is LGHNA, CDR2 YSLEER, per germline. CDR3 sequence reads: CASSTLAGDYNEQFF. CDR3 sequence (DNA): TGCGCCAGCAGCACACTAGCGGGAGACTACAATGAGCAGTTCTTC.

This clone came up a few times. J is TRBJ2-7 and V is TRBV7-3, with 12 bases matching TRBD2. The germline V gene encodes CDR1 SGHTA and CDR2 FQGTGA. The CDR3 runs 14 residues. With 2 bases clipped from V and 6 bases from J, the junction kept 2 bases outside the gene matches. The CDR3 sequence: CASSLLAGGGEQYF. The CDR3 DNA follows: TGTGCCAGCAGCTTACTAGCGGGAGGGGGCGAGCAGTACTTC.

This chain uses TRBV20-1 with TRBJ2-5; D uncertain. V lost 5 bases and J 3 bases, leaving 4 bases between the germline ends. The germline V gene encodes CDR1 DFQATT and CDR2 SNEGSKA (reference sequence). The CDR3 contains 10 residues. As DNA, the CDR3 is TGCAGTGCTTTTAAAGAGACCCAGTACTTC. As protein: CSAFKETQYF.

The CDR3 protein is CASSKRRVGRGYEQYF. For the CDR3, the DNA is TGTGCCAGCAGCAAAAGGAGGGTCGGGAGAGGGTACGAGCAGTACTTC. This chain connects TRBV7-8 to TRBJ2-7; TRBD2 is a possible D gene (6 bases). Trimming removed 5 bases from V and 4 bases from J, with 21 bases in between. This CDR3 is built from 16 residues. From germline, CDR1 is SGHVS and CDR2 FQNEAQ.

In DNA form, the CDR3 reads TGCGCCAGCAGCCAGCGGACGGGGGGAAATCAGCCCCAGCATTTT. Its translation is CASSQRTGGNQPQHF. The V gene is TRBV4-3, the J gene TRBJ1-5, with D tentatively TRBD1 (5 bases). Per germline, CDR1 LGHNA and CDR2 YSLEER. This CDR3 is 15 amino acids long. V was pared by 3 bases and J by 4 bases, with 13 bases between.

This chain connects TRBV4-1 to TRBJ2-1, with D perhaps matching TRBD2 (6 bases). This CDR3 is 16 amino acids long. The germline CDR1 and CDR2 sequences are MGHRA and YSYEKL. Trimming stripped 0 bases from V and 7 bases from J, with 16 bases between. For the CDR3, the DNA is TGCGCCAGCAGCCAAGAAAGAGGGCTGGCGGGGAATGAGCAGTTCTTC. As protein: CASSQERGLAGNEQFF.

V usage is TRBV6-5 and J usage is TRBJ2-5, with 7 bases that match TRBD1. With V trimmed by 6 bases and J by 0 bases, 7 bases remained unmatched. The CDR3 covers 15 residues. Germline lookup yields CDR1 MNHEY and CDR2 SVGAGI. The CDR3 here is CASSPGDSYQETQYF. The CDR3 nucleotides are TGTGCCAGCAGCCCTGGGGACAGCTACCAAGAGACCCAGTACTTC.

V gene TRBV29-1 combines with J gene TRBJ1-2; D perhaps matches TRBD1 (5 bases). CDR3 length: 15 amino acids. The V gene's germline CDR1 is SQVTM and CDR2 ANQGSEA. V lost 7 bases and J 0 bases, leaving 18 bases between the germline ends. DNA for the CDR3: TGCAGCGCCAAACCGGTCTCACAGGCTAACTATGGCTACACCTTC. Amino acid sequence: CSAKPVSQANYGYTF.

This rearrangement joins TRBV5-1 to TRBJ2-1; 10 bases map to TRBD2. There are 14 residues in the CDR3. J lost 7 bases, V lost 2 bases, and 3 bases had no gene match. Germline CDR1 and CDR2: SGHRS and YFSETQ. The CDR3 nucleotides are TGCGCCAGCAGCTTTGGTAGCGGGAGGAATGAGCAGTTCTTC. Amino acids: CASSFGSGRNEQFF.

This clone was picked up one time. The rearrangement links TRBV9 to TRBJ2-5, with D unresolved. The V end was cut by 0 bases, the J end by 0 bases, with 6 bases between. This CDR3 has 14 residues. CDR1 SGDLS and CDR2 YYNGEE come from the germline V gene. The CDR3 here is CASSVGQYQETQYF. The CDR3 region has the DNA TGTGCCAGCAGCGTAGGTCAGTACCAAGAGACCCAGTACTTC.

The chain combines TRBV30 with TRBJ2-1, with D perhaps matching TRBD2 (5 bases). Germline values: CDR1 GTSNPN, CDR2 SVGIG (reference sequence). CDR3 length: 13 amino acids. V lost 2 bases and J lost 7, with 12 bases in between. CDR3 coding DNA: TGTGCCTGGAGTCAAGCGGCTCTTAATGAGCAGTTCTTC. Translating it yields CAWSQAALNEQFF.

The chain has TRBV29-1 and TRBJ1-4, with D perhaps matching TRBD1 (5 bases). Per germline, CDR1 SQVTM and CDR2 ANQGSEA. This CDR3 is 12 amino acids long. Trimming removed 4 bases from V and 8 bases from J, with 11 bases in between. The CDR3, as DNA: TGCAGCGTTGGCAGGGTTGGAGAAAAACTGTTTTTT. As protein: CSVGRVGEKLFF.

This chain connects TRBV7-9 to TRBJ2-1; D may be TRBD2 (6 bases). This CDR3 has 14 amino acids. CDR1 SEHNR and CDR2 FQNEAQ come from the germline V gene (reference sequence). The V gene lost 5 bases and the J gene lost 4 bases, with 12 bases spanning the gap. The CDR3: CASSQMGGYNEQFF. The CDR3, as DNA: TGTGCCAGCAGCCAGATGGGGGGTTACAATGAGCAGTTCTTC. The full variable domain, with the rest looked up from reference TRBV7-9 and TRBJ2-1, is DTGVSQNPRHKITKRGQNVTFRCDPISEHNRLYWYRQTLGQGPEFLTYFQNEAQLEKSRLLSDRFSAERPKGSFSTLEIQRTEQGDSAMYLCASSQMGGYNEQFFGPGTRLTVL.

The count of this clone is one. The chain uses TRBV6-6 and TRBJ2-1; 8 positions match TRBD1. Germline V gene sequence: CDR1 MNHNY, CDR2 SVGAGI (reference sequence). V shed 2 bases, J shed 5 bases, and the junction held 5 bases outside the gene matches. This CDR3 is built from 15 residues. The CDR3 DNA sequence: TGTGCCAGCAGTTACGGCAGGGGGCTAAACAATGAGCAGTTCTTC. It specifies CASSYGRGLNNEQFF.

As DNA, the CDR3 is TGTGCCAGCAGCTTAGGGGGGAGGAACTCCTACGAGCAGTACTTC. Its translation: CASSLGGRNSYEQYF. The gene calls are TRBV11-1 and TRBJ2-7, with D tentatively TRBD2 (6 bases). Trimming took off 1 base at V and 0 bases at J, with 10 bases between the two ends. The CDR3 spans 15 residues. Germline CDR1 and CDR2: SGHAT and FQDESV (reference sequence).